This paragraph reports one TCR beta chain. Its antigen is unidentified. The sample originates from a study of cytomegalovirus exposure and HLA in healthy donors. Findings and limits, study-wide: Prior analysis indicated that the majority of TCR beta V segments exhibited productivity approximately 90% or approximately 30% of the time.

PCR amplification relied on 60 Vbeta primers (plus 13 Jbeta primers). Assay: immunoSEQ multiplex PCR; the TCRdb copy retains only in-frame clones and omits some. Among around 100,000 clones listed, approximately 80% were seen once. CDR1 is LNHDA, CDR2 SQIVND, per germline (reference sequence). Trimming removed 5 bases from V and 6 bases from J; junction bases left unmatched: 13. The CDR3 extends over 16 amino acids. The chain combines TRBV19 with TRBJ1-2; 9 nucleotides match TRBD1. Sequences were obtained from PBMCs. This TCR came from a female donor in good health and CMV-seropositive. CDR3 loop: CASSLPSGTGHDGYTF. CDR3 nucleotides: TGTGCCAGTAGTCTGCCTTCCGGGACAGGGCACGATGGCTACACCTTC.